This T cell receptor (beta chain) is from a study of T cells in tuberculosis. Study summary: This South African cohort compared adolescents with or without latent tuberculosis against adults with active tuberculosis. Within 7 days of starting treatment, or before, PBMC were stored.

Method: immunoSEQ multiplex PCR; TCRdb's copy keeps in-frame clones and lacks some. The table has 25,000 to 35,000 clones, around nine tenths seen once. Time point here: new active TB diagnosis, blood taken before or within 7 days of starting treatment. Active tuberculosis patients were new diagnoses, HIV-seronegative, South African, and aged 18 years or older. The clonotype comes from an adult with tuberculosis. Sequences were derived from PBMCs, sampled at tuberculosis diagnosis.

CDR3 amino acids: CASSFGTASNQPQHF. DNA for the CDR3: TGTGCCAGCTCGTTTGGGACAGCGAGCAATCAGCCCCAGCATTTT. This rearrangement joins TRBV18 to TRBJ1-5; 7 bases are a match to TRBD1. The germline V gene encodes CDR1 KGHSH and CDR2 LQKENI. V shed 6 bases and J 1 base; nucleotides not matched to a gene: 6. The CDR3 spans 15 residues. Full variable domain (missing parts from reference TRBV18 and TRBJ1-5): NAGVMQNPRHLVRRRGQEARLRCSPMKGHSHVYWYRQLPEEGLKFMVYLQKENIIDESGMPKERFSAEFPKEGPSILRIQQVVRGDSAAYFCASSFGTASNQPQHFGDGTRLSIL.